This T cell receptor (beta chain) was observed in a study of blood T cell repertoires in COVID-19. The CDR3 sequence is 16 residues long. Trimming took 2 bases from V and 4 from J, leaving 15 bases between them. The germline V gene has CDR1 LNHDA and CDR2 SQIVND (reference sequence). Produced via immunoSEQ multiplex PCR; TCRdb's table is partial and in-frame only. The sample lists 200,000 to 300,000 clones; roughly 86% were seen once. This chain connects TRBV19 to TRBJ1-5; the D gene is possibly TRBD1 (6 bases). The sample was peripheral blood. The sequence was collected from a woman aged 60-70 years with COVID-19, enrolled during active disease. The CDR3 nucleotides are TGTGCCAGTAGTATACGCCGTGGACAGCCTAATCAGCCCCAGCATTTT. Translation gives CASSIRRGQPNQPQHF.